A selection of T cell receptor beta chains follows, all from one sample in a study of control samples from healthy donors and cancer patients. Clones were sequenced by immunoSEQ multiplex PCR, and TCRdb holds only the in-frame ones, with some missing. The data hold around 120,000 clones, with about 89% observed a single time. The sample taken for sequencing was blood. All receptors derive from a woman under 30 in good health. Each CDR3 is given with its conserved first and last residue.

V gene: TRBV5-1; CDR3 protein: CASSLDPTSYNEQFF
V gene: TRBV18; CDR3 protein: CASSSGTSEYNEQFF
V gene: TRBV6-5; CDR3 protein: CASSSFGEATEAFF
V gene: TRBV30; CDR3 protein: CAWSDGTPRSYEQYF
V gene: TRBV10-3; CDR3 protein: CAISETGLAGGPSTDTQYF
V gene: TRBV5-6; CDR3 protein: CASSLRGVLDTEAFF
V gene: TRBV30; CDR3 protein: CAWSVGQRRGRYNEQFF
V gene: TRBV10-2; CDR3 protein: CASRTSGFYEQYF
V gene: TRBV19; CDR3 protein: CASSNRGEETQYF
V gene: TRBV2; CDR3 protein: CASLIREVNYGYTF
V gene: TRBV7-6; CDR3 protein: CASSSRAGETQYF
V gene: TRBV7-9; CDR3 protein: CASSLTQGKETQYF
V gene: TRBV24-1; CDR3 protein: CATSDYSFSSYNEQFF
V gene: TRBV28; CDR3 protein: CASGALRDPTDTQYF
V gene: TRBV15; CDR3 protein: CATSRDFHPVREPEYYGYTF
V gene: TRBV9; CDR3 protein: CASSPSIIADTQYF
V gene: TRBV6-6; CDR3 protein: CASSYGQASNSPLHF
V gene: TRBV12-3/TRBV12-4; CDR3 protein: CASRRLAGEEQYF
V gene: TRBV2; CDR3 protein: CASSDRETGTDTQYF
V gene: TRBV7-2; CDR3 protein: CASSSGGGLGPDTQYF
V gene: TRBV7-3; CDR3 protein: CASSLLAGLAGVNEQFF
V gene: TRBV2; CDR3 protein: CARTGQGEETQYF
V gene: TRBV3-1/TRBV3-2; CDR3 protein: CASSQRPGNSGNTIYF
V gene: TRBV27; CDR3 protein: CASSTWDTQYF
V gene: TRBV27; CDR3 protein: CASSLLGVGRNEQFF
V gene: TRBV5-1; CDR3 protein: CASSLGTGGALNYGYTF
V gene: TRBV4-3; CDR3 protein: CASSQVTRDTGELFF
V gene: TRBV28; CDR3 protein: CASSLSSGNSGNTIYF
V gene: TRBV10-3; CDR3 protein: CAISESDFFRGARHRDTQYF
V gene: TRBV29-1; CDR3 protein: CSVIEGVAFF
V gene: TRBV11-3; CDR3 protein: CASSLGRQVLSGANVLTF
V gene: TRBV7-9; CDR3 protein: CASSLIRQPRGEETQYF
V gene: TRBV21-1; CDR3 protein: CASSKEHYAKRDSSYEQYF
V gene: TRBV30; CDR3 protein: CAWTEMTEAFF
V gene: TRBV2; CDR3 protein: CASRAGAYEQYF
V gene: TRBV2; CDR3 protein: CASSGKDRGLGTQYF
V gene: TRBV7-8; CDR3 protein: CASSLGNRGKGYNEQFF
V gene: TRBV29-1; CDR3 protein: CSVDSGYGYTF
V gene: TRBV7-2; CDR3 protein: CASQGGSRTQETQYF
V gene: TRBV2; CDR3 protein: CASSYGWDRGGYTF
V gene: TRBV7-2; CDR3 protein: CASSLGQGPRVYEQYF
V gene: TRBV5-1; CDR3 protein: CASRTTGGNEKLFF
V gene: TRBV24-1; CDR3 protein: CATSSGRRDQETQYF
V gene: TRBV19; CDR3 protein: CASSSPRGTGKFNYGYTF
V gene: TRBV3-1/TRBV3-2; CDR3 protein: CASSQDSGRKADTQYF
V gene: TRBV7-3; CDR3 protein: CASSLTTVNTDTQYF
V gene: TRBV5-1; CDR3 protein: CASSPRPGQGRSTEAFF
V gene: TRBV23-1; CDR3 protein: CASSQRGISNEQFF
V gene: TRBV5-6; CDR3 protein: CASSLAGQESPSNYGYTF
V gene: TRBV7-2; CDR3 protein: CASSPIGLAGGGWSAQYF
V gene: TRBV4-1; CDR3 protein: CASSQGLPDSSYNSPLHF